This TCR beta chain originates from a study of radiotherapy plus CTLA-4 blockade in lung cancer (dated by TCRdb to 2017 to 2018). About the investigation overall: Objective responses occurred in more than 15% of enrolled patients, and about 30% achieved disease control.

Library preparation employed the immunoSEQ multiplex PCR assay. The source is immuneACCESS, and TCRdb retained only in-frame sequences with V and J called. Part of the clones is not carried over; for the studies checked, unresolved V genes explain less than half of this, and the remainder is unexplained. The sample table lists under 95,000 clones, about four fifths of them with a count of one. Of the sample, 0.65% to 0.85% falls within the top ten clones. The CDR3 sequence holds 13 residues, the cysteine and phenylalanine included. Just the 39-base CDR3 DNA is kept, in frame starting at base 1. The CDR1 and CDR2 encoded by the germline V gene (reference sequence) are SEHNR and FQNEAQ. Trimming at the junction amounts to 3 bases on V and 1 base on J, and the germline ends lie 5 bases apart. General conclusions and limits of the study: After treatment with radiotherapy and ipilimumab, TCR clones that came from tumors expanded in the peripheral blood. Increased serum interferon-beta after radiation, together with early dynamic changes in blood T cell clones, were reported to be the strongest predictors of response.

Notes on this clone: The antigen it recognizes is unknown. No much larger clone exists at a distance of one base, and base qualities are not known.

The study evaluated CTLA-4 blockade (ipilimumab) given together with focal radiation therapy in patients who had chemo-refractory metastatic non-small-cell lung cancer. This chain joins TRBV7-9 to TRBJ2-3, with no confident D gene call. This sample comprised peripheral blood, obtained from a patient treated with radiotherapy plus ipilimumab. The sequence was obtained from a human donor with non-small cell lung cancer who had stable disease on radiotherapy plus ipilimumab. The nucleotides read TGTGCCAGCAGCTTTTTGGGCACAGATACGCAGTATTTT. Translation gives CASSFLGTDTQYF.